The clone carrying this T cell receptor beta chain was picked up many times. The antigen remains unidentified. Germline values: CDR1 DFQATT, CDR2 SNEGSKA (reference sequence). The CDR3 has 13 residues. The V end was cut by 0 bases, the J end by 5 bases, with 10 bases between. In TCRdb, the 5' RACE reads were re-called with MiXCR into one record per CDR3 protein. The sample carries about 130,000 distinct CDR3 sequences, about 7.3% recorded once. The source of the sample is a study of CD8 T cells in ankylosing spondylitis. Findings of the study overall: The study looked at matched synovial fluid samples from ankylosing spondylitis patients. Disease-linked clones were reported to be significantly enriched there. Earlier studies detected some motif variants in reactive arthritis synovial fluid and blood. Seemingly distinctive of ankylosing spondylitis blood was a TCR beta motif formed by eight highly homologous variants.

This rearrangement joins TRBV20-1 to TRBJ1-2, with TRBD1 as a possible D gene (6 bases). Sequences were obtained from blood, either unsorted or a sorted T cell fraction (not recorded which). The receptor was isolated from a female donor with ankylosing spondylitis or in good health (not recorded which). This chain's CDR3 is CSARDIQGYGYTF. The DNA of the CDR3 is TGCAGTGCTAGAGATATACAGGGTTATGGCTACACCTTC.